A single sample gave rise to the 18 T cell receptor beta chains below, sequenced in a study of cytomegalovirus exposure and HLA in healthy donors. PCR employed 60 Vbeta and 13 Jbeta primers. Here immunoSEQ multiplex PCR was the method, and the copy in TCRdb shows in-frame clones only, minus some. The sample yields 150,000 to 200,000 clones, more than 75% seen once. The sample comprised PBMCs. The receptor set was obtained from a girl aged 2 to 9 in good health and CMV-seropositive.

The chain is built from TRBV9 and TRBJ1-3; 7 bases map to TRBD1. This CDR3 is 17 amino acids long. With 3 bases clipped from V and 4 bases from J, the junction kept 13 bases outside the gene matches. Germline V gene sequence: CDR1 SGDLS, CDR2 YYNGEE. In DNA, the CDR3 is TGTGCCAGCAGCGGGCGCTGGACAGGCGTGTCAGGAAACACCATATATTTT. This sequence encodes CASSGRWTGVSGNTIYF.

The CDR3 is CASSLQGHSYEQYF. Here the CDR3 DNA reads TGTGCCAGCAGCTTACAGGGGCACTCCTACGAGCAGTACTTC. This chain joins TRBV7-9 and TRBJ2-7; perhaps TRBD1 as D (6 bases). Germline V gives CDR1 SEHNR, CDR2 FQNEAQ (reference sequence). The CDR3 extends over 14 amino acids. Between the trimmed V and J ends, which lost 2 bases and 0 bases, there was a span of 8 bases.

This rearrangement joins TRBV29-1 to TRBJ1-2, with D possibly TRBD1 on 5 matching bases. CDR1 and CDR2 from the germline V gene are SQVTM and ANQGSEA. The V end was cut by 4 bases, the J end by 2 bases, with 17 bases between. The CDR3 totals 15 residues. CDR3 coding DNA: TGCAGCGTTGCGGGGAGGGAGGGGACGAACTATGGCTACACCTTC. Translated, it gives CSVAGREGTNYGYTF. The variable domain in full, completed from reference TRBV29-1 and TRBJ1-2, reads SAVISQKPSRDICQRGTSLTIQCQVDSQVTMMFWYRQQPGQSLTLIATANQGSEATYESGFVIDKFPISRPNLTFSTLTVSNMSPEDSSIYLCSVAGREGTNYGYTFGSGTRLTVV.

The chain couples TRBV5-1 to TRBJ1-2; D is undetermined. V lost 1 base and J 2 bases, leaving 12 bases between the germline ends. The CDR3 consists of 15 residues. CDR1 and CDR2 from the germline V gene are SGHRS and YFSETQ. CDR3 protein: CASSLWQASNYGYTF. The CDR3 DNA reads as TGCGCCAGCAGCTTGTGGCAGGCGTCCAACTATGGCTACACCTTC.

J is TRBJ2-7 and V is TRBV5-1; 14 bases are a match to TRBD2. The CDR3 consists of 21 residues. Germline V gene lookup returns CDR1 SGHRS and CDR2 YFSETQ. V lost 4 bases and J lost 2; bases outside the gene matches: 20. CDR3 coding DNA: TGCGCCAGCAGCCCCGGGACTAGCGGGAGTTCATCGGTTGTCTACCCCTACGAGCAGTACTTC. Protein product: CASSPGTSGSSSVVYPYEQYF.

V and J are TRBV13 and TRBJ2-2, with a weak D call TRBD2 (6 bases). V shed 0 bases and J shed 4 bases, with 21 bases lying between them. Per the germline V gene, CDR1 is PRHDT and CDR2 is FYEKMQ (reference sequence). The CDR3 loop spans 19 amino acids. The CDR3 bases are TGTGCCAGCAGCTTAGGGGTCGGGAGAATATCGAGGAGCACCGGGGAGCTGTTTTTT. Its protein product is CASSLGVGRISRSTGELFF. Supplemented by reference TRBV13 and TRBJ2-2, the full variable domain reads AAGVIQSPRHLIKEKRETATLKCYPIPRHDTVYWYQQGPGQDPQFLISFYEKMQSDKGSIPDRFSAQQFSDYHSELNMSSLELGDSALYFCASSLGVGRISRSTGELFFGEGSRLTVL.

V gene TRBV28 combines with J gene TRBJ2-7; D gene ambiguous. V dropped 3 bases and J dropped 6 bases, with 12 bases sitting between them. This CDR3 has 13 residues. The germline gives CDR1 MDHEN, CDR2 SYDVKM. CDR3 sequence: CASSLVVIGEQYF. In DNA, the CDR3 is TGTGCCAGCAGTTTGGTAGTAATTGGCGAGCAGTACTTC.

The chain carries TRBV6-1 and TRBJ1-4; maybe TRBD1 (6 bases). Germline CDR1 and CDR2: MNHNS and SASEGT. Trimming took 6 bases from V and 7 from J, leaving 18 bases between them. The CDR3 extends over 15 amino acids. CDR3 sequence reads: CASSDHEGGGEKLFF. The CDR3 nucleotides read TGTGCCAGCAGCGATCATGAGGGAGGGGGTGAAAAACTGTTTTTT.

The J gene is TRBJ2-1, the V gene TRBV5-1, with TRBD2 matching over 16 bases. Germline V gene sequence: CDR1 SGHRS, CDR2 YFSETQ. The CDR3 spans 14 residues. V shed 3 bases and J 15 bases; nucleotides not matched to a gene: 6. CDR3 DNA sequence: TGCGCCAGCAGCTGGCAGGGACTAGCGGGGGGGCCGTTCTTC. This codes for CASSWQGLAGGPFF.

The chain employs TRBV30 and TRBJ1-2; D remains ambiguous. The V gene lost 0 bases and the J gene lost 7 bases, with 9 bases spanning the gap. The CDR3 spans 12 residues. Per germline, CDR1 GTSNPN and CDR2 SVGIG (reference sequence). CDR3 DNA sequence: TGTGCCTGGAGTGTGGAGATGCGTGGCTACACCTTC. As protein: CAWSVEMRGYTF. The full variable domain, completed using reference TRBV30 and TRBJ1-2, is SQTIHQWPATLVQPVGSPLSLECTVEGTSNPNLYWYRQAAGRGLQLLFYSVGIGQISSEVPQNLSASRPQDRQFILSSKKLLLSDSGFYLCAWSVEMRGYTFGSGTRLTVV.

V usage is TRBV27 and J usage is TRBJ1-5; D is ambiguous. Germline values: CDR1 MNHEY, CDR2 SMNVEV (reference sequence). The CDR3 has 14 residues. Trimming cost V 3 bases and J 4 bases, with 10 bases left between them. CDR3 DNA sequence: TGTGCCAGCAGTTTGGTGACGGGGAATCAGCCCCAGCATTTT. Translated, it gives CASSLVTGNQPQHF.

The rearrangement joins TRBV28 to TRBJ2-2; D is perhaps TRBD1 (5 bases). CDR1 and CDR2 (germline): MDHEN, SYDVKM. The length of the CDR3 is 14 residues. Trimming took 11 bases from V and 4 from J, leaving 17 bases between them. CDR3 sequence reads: CAGRAGPSTGELFF. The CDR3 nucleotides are TGTGCCGGAAGAGCAGGGCCCAGCACCGGGGAGCTGTTTTTT.

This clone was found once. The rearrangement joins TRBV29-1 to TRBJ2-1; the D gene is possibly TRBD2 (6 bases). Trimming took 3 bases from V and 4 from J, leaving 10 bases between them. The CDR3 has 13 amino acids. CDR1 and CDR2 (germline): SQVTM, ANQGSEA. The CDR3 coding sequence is TGCAGCGTTGACGGGGGAGCTTACAATGAGCAGTTCTTC. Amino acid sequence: CSVDGGAYNEQFF.

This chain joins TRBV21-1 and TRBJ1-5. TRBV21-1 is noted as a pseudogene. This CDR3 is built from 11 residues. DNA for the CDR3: TGTGCCAGCAGCGGAGGTCAGCCCCAGCATTTT. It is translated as CASSGGQPQHF.

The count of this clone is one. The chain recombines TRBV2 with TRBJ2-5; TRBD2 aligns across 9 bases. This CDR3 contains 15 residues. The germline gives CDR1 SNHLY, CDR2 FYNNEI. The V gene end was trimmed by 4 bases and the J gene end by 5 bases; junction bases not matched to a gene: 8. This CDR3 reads CASSVPIAGVETQYF. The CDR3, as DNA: TGTGCCAGCAGTGTGCCGATAGCGGGAGTCGAGACCCAGTACTTC.

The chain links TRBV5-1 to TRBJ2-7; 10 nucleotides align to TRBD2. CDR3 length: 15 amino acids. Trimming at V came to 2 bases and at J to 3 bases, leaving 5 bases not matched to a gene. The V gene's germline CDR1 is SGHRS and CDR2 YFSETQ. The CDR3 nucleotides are TGCGCCAGCAGCTTCACACTAGCGGGAAGCTACGAGCAGTACTTC. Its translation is CASSFTLAGSYEQYF.

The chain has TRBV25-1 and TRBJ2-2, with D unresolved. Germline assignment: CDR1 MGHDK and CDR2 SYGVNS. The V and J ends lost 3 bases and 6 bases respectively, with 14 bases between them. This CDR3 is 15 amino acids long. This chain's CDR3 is CASSETRGVAGELFF. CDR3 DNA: TGTGCCAGCAGTGAGACCAGAGGCGTGGCCGGGGAGCTGTTTTTT.

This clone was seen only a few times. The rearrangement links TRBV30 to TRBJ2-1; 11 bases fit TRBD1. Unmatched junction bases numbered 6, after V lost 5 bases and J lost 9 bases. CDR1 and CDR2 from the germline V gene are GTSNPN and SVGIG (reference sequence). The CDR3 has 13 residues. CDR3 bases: TGTGCCTGGTCAGGACAGGGGGCTGGTGAGCAGTTCTTC. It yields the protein CAWSGQGAGEQFF.